The clone carrying this TCR beta chain was counted at least ten times. These data are taken from a study of human T cells and chemical hapten exposure. Documented time point: patch test 3, about 24 weeks after DPC sensitization. Treatment meaning: therapeutic diphenylcyclopropenone sensitization with weekly scalp DPC. Trimming took off 3 bases at V and 3 bases at J, with 6 bases between the two ends. The CDR3 covers 12 residues. The study's library attached unique molecular identifiers to single cDNA molecules. TCRdb used MiXCR to reprocess the RACE reads, holding one entry per CDR3 protein. The table has approximately 60,000 distinct CDR3 sequences, approximately 10% seen once.

The chain links TRBV12-3 or TRBV12-4 to TRBJ2-7; D is uncertain. This receptor was obtained from a woman in her 30s with alopecia areata. Some clones in this sample may be carry-over from other donors' samples. The sample consisted of whole blood, taken in connection with sensitization to the hapten diphenylcyclopropenone (DPC). CDR3 region: CASSFSFYEQYF. CDR3 nucleotide sequence: TGTGCCAGCAGTTTCAGCTTCTACGAGCAGTACTTC.